This passage covers 22 T cell receptor beta chains from one sample sequenced in a study of T cell repertoires in cytomegalovirus infection. Each CDR3 protein is one row after TCRdb ran MiXCR on the reads. In the table there are roughly 140,000 distinct CDR3 sequences, 23% of which are singletons. The material sequenced was PBMCs. The receptors were sampled from a human donor in good health (CMV status not recorded). Some clones in this sample may be carry-over from other donors' samples.

There are many counts of this clonotype. This chain connects TRBV12-3 or TRBV12-4 to TRBJ1-5; D gene uncertain. The CDR3 covers 14 residues. Trimming took 5 bases from V and 6 from J, leaving 14 bases between them. The CDR3 DNA follows: TGTGCCAGCAGTCTAAGCGGGTTGGGTCAGCCCCAGCATTTT. Amino acids: CASSLSGLGQPQHF.

The CDR3 nucleotides read TGTGCCAGCAGCACCCACGAACTCCCGGGTTCACCCCTCCACTTT. Translated: CASSTHELPGSPLHF. V is TRBV5-6 and J is TRBJ1-6; no firm D call. CDR1 is SGHDT, CDR2 YYEEEE, per germline. This CDR3 has 15 residues. V shed 4 bases and J shed 9 bases, with 17 bases lying between them.

The chain has TRBV15 and TRBJ2-5, with D perhaps TRBD1 (6 bases). V lost 2 bases, J lost 1 base, and 14 bases lay in between. The CDR3 runs 16 residues. Germline V gene sequence: CDR1 LNHNV, CDR2 YYDKDF (reference sequence). In nucleotides, the CDR3 is TGTGCCACCAGCAGACTCCAGGGGAGTTCCCAAGAGACCCAGTACTTC. It specifies CATSRLQGSSQETQYF. Combining the CDR3 with reference TRBV15 and TRBJ2-5 gives the whole variable domain DAMVIQNPRYQVTQFGKPVTLSCSQTLNHNVMYWYQQKSSQAPKLLFHYYDKDFNNEADTPDNFQSRRPNTSFCFLDIRSPGLGDTAMYLCATSRLQGSSQETQYFGPGTRLLVL.

This clonotype was seen at least ten times. J is TRBJ2-3 and V is TRBV7-2; perhaps TRBD1 as D (7 bases). The CDR3 spans 15 residues. V was pared by 4 bases and J by 0 bases, with 11 bases between. Germline V gene lookup returns CDR1 SGHTA and CDR2 FQGNSA. CDR3 nucleotide sequence: TGTGCCAGCAGCTCAGGGGGGACTAGCACAGATACGCAGTATTTT. It encodes CASSSGGTSTDTQYF.

The chain has TRBV20-1 and TRBJ2-7, with TRBD2 identical over 9 bases. Unmatched junction bases numbered 7, after V lost 0 bases and J lost 4 bases. Germline-derived CDR1 and CDR2 are DFQATT and SNEGSKA (reference sequence). The CDR3 is 15 amino acids. The CDR3 loop reads CSARDQLAGSYEQYF. CDR3 nucleotides: TGCAGTGCTAGAGATCAGCTAGCGGGATCTTACGAGCAGTACTTC.

The V gene is TRBV6-8, the J gene TRBJ2-3, with TRBD2 matching over 14 bases. Germline values: CDR1 MNHGY, CDR2 SAAAGT. This CDR3 spans 17 amino acids. With 6 bases clipped from V and 3 bases from J, the junction kept 8 bases outside the gene matches. Here the CDR3 reads CASSSGTSGRVTDTQYF. As DNA, the CDR3 is TGTGCCAGCAGCTCGGGGACTAGCGGGAGAGTGACAGATACGCAGTATTTT.

The rearrangement uses TRBV28 and TRBJ1-5, with TRBD1 matching over 7 bases. Germline loops: CDR1 MDHEN, CDR2 SYDVKM. V gave up 5 bases and J gave up 7 bases; unmatched junction bases: 8. The CDR3 runs 14 residues. CDR3 nucleotides: TGTGCCAGCAGTCCTTACAGGGGACCGCAGCCCCAGCATTTT. This codes for CASSPYRGPQPQHF.

This clonotype has only a few counts. The chain combines TRBV19 with TRBJ2-1; D perhaps matches TRBD1 (5 bases). This CDR3 comprises 13 residues. Germline values: CDR1 LNHDA, CDR2 SQIVND (reference sequence). The V and J ends lost 6 bases and 3 bases respectively, with 9 bases between them. CDR3 amino acids: CASSRQGYNEQFF. The CDR3 DNA follows: TGTGCCAGTAGCAGGCAGGGCTACAATGAGCAGTTCTTC.

The gene calls are TRBV7-9 and TRBJ2-7; 14 nucleotides match TRBD2. J gave up 9 bases and V 2 bases, and 9 bases lay outside the gene matches. Germline assignment: CDR1 SEHNR and CDR2 FQNEAQ (reference sequence). The CDR3 runs to 16 residues. CDR3 residues: CASSLRGGLAGEVQYF. CDR3 coding DNA: TGTGCCAGCAGCTTACGTGGGGGACTAGCGGGAGAAGTGCAGTACTTC.

V gene TRBV7-6 combines with J gene TRBJ2-2, with 7 bases matching TRBD1. The germline V gene encodes CDR1 SGHVS and CDR2 FNYEAQ. The CDR3 runs 15 residues. V lost 7 bases, J lost 1 base, and 6 bases stayed unmatched. The CDR3 loop is CASIARDRNTGELFF. DNA for the CDR3: TGTGCCAGCATCGCCCGGGACAGGAACACCGGGGAGCTGTTTTTT.

The V gene is TRBV7-3, the J gene TRBJ2-2; D is unresolved. The length of the CDR3 is 14 residues. Germline V gene sequence: CDR1 SGHTA, CDR2 FQGTGA. Trimming left V 3 bases short and J 1 base short, with 6 bases between. The CDR3 region has the DNA TGTGCCAGCAGCTTTCGACAGAACACCGGGGAGCTGTTTTTT. Translating gives CASSFRQNTGELFF.

The chain couples TRBV6-2 or TRBV6-3 to TRBJ2-1; 10 bases are a match to TRBD2. The CDR3 runs to 17 residues. The junction had 4 bases not matched to a gene; V was cut back by 0 bases and J by 2 bases. Germline V gives CDR1 MNHEY, CDR2 SVGEGT. The CDR3 spells CASSYSSGRFTYNEQFF. In DNA, the CDR3 is TGTGCCAGCAGTTACTCTAGCGGGAGGTTTACCTACAATGAGCAGTTCTTC.

This rearrangement joins TRBV7-3 to TRBJ2-1; 8 nucleotides line up with TRBD2. This CDR3 comprises 15 residues. The ends lost 5 bases at V and 2 bases at J; junction bases unmatched: 5. Germline loops: CDR1 SGHTA, CDR2 FQGTGA. The CDR3 region has the DNA TGTGCCAGCAGCCCCGGTAGCGGGACCTACAATGAGCAGTTCTTC. Encoded protein: CASSPGSGTYNEQFF.

This clonotype came up many times. The chain links TRBV7-2 to TRBJ2-7, with 7 bases lining up with TRBD2. The length of the CDR3 is 14 residues. J was trimmed by 1 base and V by 5 bases; bases with no gene match: 5. The germline V gene has CDR1 SGHTA and CDR2 FQGNSA. The CDR3 region has the DNA TGTGCCAGCAGCATTAGCGGGTTGTCCTACGAGCAGTACTTC. Translated, it gives CASSISGLSYEQYF.

This clonotype was seen repeatedly, ten times or more. The chain uses TRBV7-8 and TRBJ1-1; no clear D gene. Germline values: CDR1 SGHVS, CDR2 FQNEAQ. V was trimmed by 3 bases and J by 3 bases, leaving 14 bases between them. The CDR3 runs to 15 residues. The CDR3 bases are TGTGCCAGCAGCTTGTCCGCACCGGGAGACACTGAAGCTTTCTTT. Encoded protein: CASSLSAPGDTEAFF.

In its sample, this clonotype was seen many times. This sequence joins TRBV7-2 and TRBJ1-5; D not certain. The V gene's germline CDR1 is SGHTA and CDR2 FQGNSA. The ends were cut back, 4 bases at V and 3 bases at J, with 10 bases in the middle. This CDR3 has 14 residues. CDR3 protein: CASSSEVSNQPQHF. DNA of the CDR3: TGTGCCAGCAGCTCGGAGGTTTCCAATCAGCCCCAGCATTTT.

This clonotype was seen more than once but under ten times. The V call is TRBV11-1, the J call TRBJ2-7; 8 bases fit TRBD2. The CDR3 spans 14 residues. Germline CDR1 and CDR2: SGHAT and FQDESV (reference sequence). V was clipped by 1 base and J by 1 base; unmatched bases: 0. CDR3 region: CASSLGLASYEQYF. CDR3 DNA sequence: TGTGCCAGCAGCTTAGGACTAGCGTCCTACGAGCAGTACTTC.

The V call is TRBV28, the J call TRBJ1-2, with D unclear. Looked up from germline, CDR1 is MDHEN and CDR2 is SYDVKM. The CDR3 totals 14 residues. V lost 5 bases, J lost 0 bases, and 10 bases lay in between. DNA for the CDR3: TGTGCCAGCAGTCGCCCAGGATCTAACTATGGCTACACCTTC. This translates into CASSRPGSNYGYTF.

This clonotype occurred a few times. The CDR3, as DNA: TGTGCCAGCAGTGAAACGACAGGGGGCTTCTACGAGCAGTACTTC. As protein: CASSETTGGFYEQYF. J is TRBJ2-7 and V is TRBV28, with 10 bases that match TRBD1. The CDR3 is 15 residues long. The V segment lost 5 bases and the J segment 3 bases; nucleotides outside the gene matches: 7. Per the germline V gene, CDR1 is MDHEN and CDR2 is SYDVKM.

This clonotype occurred a few times. V is TRBV6-5 and J is TRBJ2-1; D remains ambiguous. The V and J ends lost 3 bases and 10 bases respectively, with 10 bases between them. Germline values: CDR1 MNHEY, CDR2 SVGAGI. CDR3 length: 12 residues. Here the CDR3 DNA reads TGTGCCAGCAGTTATGGCGTGGGGGAGCAGTTCTTC. Its protein is CASSYGVGEQFF.

This clonotype showed up many times. The rearrangement links TRBV12-3 or TRBV12-4 to TRBJ2-2; D not resolved. The length of the CDR3 is 14 residues. The V and J ends lost 5 bases and 1 base respectively, with 8 bases between them. This CDR3 is CASSLTGNTGELFF. As DNA, the CDR3 is TGTGCCAGCAGTCTTACTGGGAACACCGGGGAGCTGTTTTTT.

This clonotype was found a few times. V and J are TRBV7-2 and TRBJ1-4; maybe TRBD1 (6 bases). Germline loops: CDR1 SGHTA, CDR2 FQGNSA. The CDR3 has 13 amino acids. V lost 5 bases, J lost 5 bases, and 9 bases lay in between. The CDR3 bases are TGTGCCAGCAGCGGGGACATGAATGAAAAACTGTTTTTT. Translation: CASSGDMNEKLFF.